The T cell receptor beta chain under discussion was sequenced for a study of blood T cell repertoires in COVID-19. The wider study: Material from acute and convalescent COVID-19 was sourced from the United States, Italy and Spain. Sources were T cells, B-cell-depleted T cells, or PBMCs; the material itself was cDNA or gDNA.

Methods used by the authors: It was from reference gene primer amplification that nucleated cell counts were estimated. Here immunoSEQ multiplex PCR was the method, and the copy in TCRdb shows in-frame clones only, minus some. The DNA gave D and trimming, while V, J and clone size come from that table. The table lists about 200,000 clones, around 83% of them singletons. The V gene's germline CDR1 is LNHNV and CDR2 YYDKDF (reference sequence). There are 12 residues in the CDR3. The V gene lost 11 bases and the J gene lost 2 bases, with 12 bases spanning the gap. The sequenced sample consisted of peripheral blood. The source of this sequence is a woman of 80 years or more with acute or convalescent COVID-19. V gene TRBV15 combines with J gene TRBJ2-5, with D maybe TRBD2 (5 bases). The CDR3 DNA reads TGTGCCGCGTCGCGGGTACAAGAGACCCAGTACTTC. Translating it yields CAASRVQETQYF.